Presented here are 7 T cell receptor beta chains from one specimen sequenced in a study of T cells in women clearing cervical HPV infection. TCRdb's copy holds only in-frame clones and misses some; the assay was immunoSEQ multiplex PCR. Recorded for this sample: about 30,000 clones. Sequences were obtained from blood buffy coat. The receptors come from a woman between 18 and 70 years old with a cervical HPV16 infection that either progressed to CIN3+ or cleared (not recorded which).

Regarding this clone: The read finishes 3 residues shy of the CDR3 end, and the germline J gene is used to complete it. J is TRBJ2-5 and V is TRBV27; 14 nucleotides match TRBD2. J lost 1 base, V lost 9 bases, and 10 bases had no gene match. The CDR3 extends over 17 amino acids. Germline CDR1 MNHEY, CDR2 SMNVEV (reference sequence). The DNA read from the CDR3 is TGTGCCAGTAAGGGGGGACTAGCGGGAGTCCCCCAAGAGACC. Amino acids: CASKGGLAGVPQET. The entire CDR3 is CASKGGLAGVPQETQYF.

With regard to this clone: The CDR3 goes on 3 residues after the read ends, and that part is filled in from the germline J gene. This rearrangement joins TRBV20-1 to TRBJ1-2, with TRBD1 matching 7 bases. Germline assignment: CDR1 DFQATT and CDR2 SNEGSKA (reference sequence). This CDR3 spans 15 amino acids. The sequenced part of the CDR3 DNA is TGCAGTGCTAGGGTCCCCGGAGGACAGGTGAGAGGC. It yields the protein CSARVPGGQVRG. The complete CDR3 protein is CSARVPGGQVRGYTF.

Notes on this clone: The read finishes 3 residues shy of the CDR3 end, and the germline J gene is used to complete it. The rearrangement links TRBV7-2 to TRBJ1-1, with no clear D. Trimming cost V 4 bases and J 6 bases, with 12 bases left between them. The germline V gene has CDR1 SGHTA and CDR2 FQGNSA. This CDR3 has 13 residues. The sequenced part of the CDR3 DNA is TGTGCCAGCAGCTCAAGGGTAACCGCTGAA. Encoded protein: CASSSRVTAE. The complete CDR3 sequence is CASSSRVTAEAFF.

With regard to this clone: The CDR3 extends 3 residues past the end of the read, so its final part is completed from the germline J gene. The chain combines TRBV6-2 or TRBV6-3 with TRBJ2-7, with D possibly called TRBD1 or TRBD2 (5 bases each). With 0 bases removed from V and 5 bases from J, the gap between germline ends came to 14 bases. CDR3 length: 15 residues. Germline CDR1 MNHEY, CDR2 SVGEGT. CDR3 DNA (partial): TGTGCCAGCAGTTACTCGGCGGCGAGGGGCAACGAG. Translating it yields CASSYSAARGNE. The CDR3 in full is CASSYSAARGNEQYF.

Remarks on this clone: The read falls 3 residues short of the CDR3 end, and the missing part is taken from the germline J gene. This rearrangement joins TRBV5-1 to TRBJ1-3; the D gene is possibly TRBD1 (5 bases). Between the trimmed V and J ends, which lost 1 base and 1 base, there was a span of 9 bases. Germline CDR1 reads SGHRS; CDR2 reads YFSETQ. The CDR3 consists of 15 residues. CDR3 protein: CASSLIGDSGNTIYF. The covered CDR3 bases are TGCGCCAGCAGCTTGATAGGGGATTCTGGAAACACC. Supplemented by reference TRBV5-1 and TRBJ1-3, the full variable domain reads KAGVTQTPRYLIKTRGQQVTLSCSPISGHRSVSWYQQTPGQGLQFLFEYFSETQRNKGNFPGRFSGRQFSNSRSEMNVSTLELGDSALYLCASSLIGDSGNTIYFGEGSWLTVV.

On this clone: Coverage ceases 3 residues before the CDR3 finishes, and the germline J gene fills in the end. This sequence joins TRBV11-2 and TRBJ2-5; 7 bases are a match to TRBD1. The V gene end was trimmed by 3 bases and the J gene end by 7 bases; junction bases not matched to a gene: 8. The CDR3 totals 14 residues. Germline V gives CDR1 SGHAT, CDR2 FQNNGV. The CDR3 bases that were read are TGTGCCAGCAGCTTTCAGCAGGGGGTCGGGACC. Translating gives CASSFQQGVGT. The CDR3 in its entirety is CASSFQQGVGTQYF.

As concerns this clone: The read gets to within 3 residues of the CDR3 end, and the germline J gene fills in the rest. The V gene is TRBV5-6, the J gene TRBJ1-6, with 10 bases matching TRBD1. J gave up 11 bases and V 0 bases, and 2 bases lay outside the gene matches. CDR1 SGHDT and CDR2 YYEEEE come from the germline V gene. The CDR3 is 14 amino acids. CDR3 protein: CASSLEGQGTPLHF. The CDR3 bases that were read are TGTGCCAGCAGCTTGGAGGGACAGGGGACACCC.